These 19 T cell receptor beta chains were all obtained from the same sample, sequenced in a study of T cell changes during pregnancy in multiple sclerosis. Produced via immunoSEQ multiplex PCR; TCRdb's table is partial and in-frame only. The data show more than 35,000 clones, about nine tenths seen once. The sample was CD4+ T cells from peripheral blood mononuclear cells, taken in the first trimester of pregnancy. The receptors stem from a female donor in good health, enrolled as a control in a pregnancy study.

The chain combines TRBV7-2 with TRBJ2-2; 7 nucleotides align to TRBD2. The CDR3 has 14 residues. The germline V gene has CDR1 SGHTA and CDR2 FQGNSA. V lost 3 bases, J lost 4 bases, and 2 bases stayed unmatched. CDR3 sequence: CASSFTGGTGELFF. In DNA, the CDR3 is TGTGCCAGCAGCTTTACGGGAGGCACCGGGGAGCTGTTTTTT.

This chain joins TRBV7-9 and TRBJ2-3; TRBD2 might be the D (6 bases). Looked up from germline, CDR1 is SEHNR and CDR2 is FQNEAQ (reference sequence). Trimming stripped 5 bases from V and 2 bases from J, with 11 bases between. The length of the CDR3 is 14 residues. CDR3 in amino acids: CASSLGLSTDTQYF. In DNA, the CDR3 is TGTGCCAGCAGCCTGGGACTTTCCACAGATACGCAGTATTTT.

The rearrangement uses TRBV30 and TRBJ1-2, with 8 bases lining up with TRBD1. In germline, CDR1 is GTSNPN, CDR2 SVGIG (reference sequence). After removal of 0 bases from V and 13 bases from J, the junction contained 16 bases not matched to a gene. The CDR3 has 15 amino acids. CDR3: CAWSVSSGGAWRGTF. As DNA, the CDR3 is TGTGCCTGGAGTGTATCCTCAGGGGGCGCGTGGAGGGGCACCTTC.

The rearrangement links TRBV18 to TRBJ1-2, with 9 bases matching TRBD1. Trimming took 3 bases from V and 4 from J; bases not matched to a gene: 9. Germline values: CDR1 KGHSH, CDR2 LQKENI. This CDR3 spans 16 amino acids. CDR3 coding DNA: TGTGCCAGCTCACCTGGGATAACAGGGGGCCCCTATGGCTACACCTTC. Amino acids: CASSPGITGGPYGYTF. Variable domain in full (rest from reference TRBV18 and TRBJ1-2): NAGVMQNPRHLVRRRGQEARLRCSPMKGHSHVYWYRQLPEEGLKFMVYLQKENIIDESGMPKERFSAEFPKEGPSILRIQQVVRGDSAAYFCASSPGITGGPYGYTFGSGTRLTVV.

CDR3 region: CASSESWYRGWPQHF. The CDR3, as DNA: TGCGCCAGCAGTGAGTCCTGGTACAGGGGCTGGCCCCAGCATTTT. The V and J genes are TRBV10-1 and TRBJ1-5; 7 nucleotides align to TRBD1. The length of the CDR3 is 15 residues. Germline CDR1 and CDR2: WNHNN and SYGVQD (reference sequence). V lost 0 bases, J lost 9 bases, and 8 bases stayed unmatched.

This chain joins TRBV5-4 and TRBJ2-5, with 8 positions matching TRBD2. The germline V gene has CDR1 SGHNT and CDR2 YYREEE (reference sequence). This CDR3 comprises 17 residues. With V trimmed by 4 bases and J by 5 bases, 16 bases remained unmatched. DNA for the CDR3: TGTGCCAGCAGCCCTAAGCGGGGGCGGGGGAAGGAGGAGACCCAGTACTTC. Translation gives CASSPKRGRGKEETQYF. Full variable domain (outside the CDR3, taken from reference TRBV5-4 and TRBJ2-5): ETGVTQSPTHLIKTRGQQVTLRCSSQSGHNTVSWYQQALGQGPQFIFQYYREEENGRGNFPPRFSGLQFPNYSSELNVNALELDDSALYLCASSPKRGRGKEETQYFGPGTRLLVL.

This chain uses TRBV9 with TRBJ2-4; the match to TRBD1 covers 8 bases. The CDR3 totals 17 residues. Trimming at V came to 0 bases and at J to 1 base, leaving 6 bases not matched to a gene. In germline, CDR1 is SGDLS, CDR2 YYNGEE. The CDR3 reads CASSVGRQGIAKNIQYF. The CDR3 DNA reads TGTGCCAGCAGCGTAGGACGACAGGGGATTGCCAAAAACATTCAGTACTTC. Using reference TRBV9 and TRBJ2-4 for the parts outside the CDR3, the full variable domain is DSGVTQTPKHLITATGQRVTLRCSPRSGDLSVYWYQQSLDQGLQFLIQYYNGEERAKGNILERFSAQQFPDLHSELNLSSLELGDSALYFCASSVGRQGIAKNIQYFGAGTRLSVL.

The V and J genes are TRBV7-9 and TRBJ1-6; a possible D gene is TRBD1 (6 bases). V was cut by 5 bases and J by 7 bases, with 12 bases left in between. Per germline, CDR1 SEHNR and CDR2 FQNEAQ (reference sequence). The CDR3 runs 14 residues. The CDR3 sequence is CASSGGGGNSPLHF. Written as DNA, the CDR3 is TGTGCCAGCAGCGGGGGCGGGGGGAATTCACCCCTCCACTTT.

This clone appeared a single time. The chain is built from TRBV21-1 and TRBJ1-5; the tabulated D call, TRBD1, remains unverified against the DNA. TRBV21-1 is designated a pseudogene. The CDR3 spans 16 residues. CDR3 sequence: CASSKGGTGWKGPQHF. DNA for the CDR3: TGTGCCAGCAGCAAAGGAGGGACAGGCTGGAAAGGGCCCCAGCATTTT.

The chain is built from TRBV5-1 and TRBJ2-7, with 8 bases that match TRBD2. V was clipped by 3 bases and J by 0 bases; unmatched bases: 5. The CDR3 length is 15 residues. The germline V gene has CDR1 SGHRS and CDR2 YFSETQ. Written as DNA, the CDR3 is TGCGCCAGCAGCTATTTAGCGGGGAGCTCCTACGAGCAGTACTTC. Translated: CASSYLAGSSYEQYF. Supplemented by reference TRBV5-1 and TRBJ2-7, the full variable domain reads KAGVTQTPRYLIKTRGQQVTLSCSPISGHRSVSWYQQTPGQGLQFLFEYFSETQRNKGNFPGRFSGRQFSNSRSEMNVSTLELGDSALYLCASSYLAGSSYEQYFGPGTRLTVT.

The chain is built from TRBV18 and TRBJ1-5; tentative D call: TRBD1 (6 bases). The CDR3 has 18 residues. Germline-derived CDR1 and CDR2 are KGHSH and LQKENI. V was cut by 5 bases and J by 5 bases, with 25 bases left in between. CDR3 region: CASSANKGNRATYQPQHF. The CDR3 DNA sequence: TGTGCCAGCTCAGCCAATAAGGGAAACAGGGCCACATATCAGCCCCAGCATTTT.

The CDR3: CASSKMGQASVGYTF. CDR3 sequence (DNA): TGTGCCAGCAGTAAAATGGGACAGGCCAGTGTAGGCTACACCTTC. The chain recombines TRBV6-5 with TRBJ1-2; TRBD1 matches 8 bases. This CDR3 spans 15 amino acids. Trimming removed 5 bases from V and 8 bases from J; junction bases left unmatched: 13. CDR1 is MNHEY and CDR2 is SVGAGI in the germline V gene.

Only one count was recorded for this clone. The chain carries TRBV18 and TRBJ1-6; 7 nucleotides align to TRBD1. Per germline, CDR1 KGHSH and CDR2 LQKENI. The CDR3 contains 14 residues. The V and J ends lost 3 bases and 10 bases, in that order; junction bases with no gene match: 6. CDR3 sequence: CASSPLTGESPLHF. The CDR3 nucleotides are TGTGCCAGCTCACCTCTCACAGGGGAGTCACCCCTCCACTTT.

V is TRBV14 and J is TRBJ2-7, with D possibly matching TRBD1 (6 bases). V was cut by 4 bases and J by 6 bases, with 16 bases left in between. Looked up from germline, CDR1 is SGHDN and CDR2 is FVKESK. The CDR3 consists of 14 residues. The CDR3 DNA reads as TGTGCCAGCAGCCCTCGACCCGGGACACTCGAGCAGTACTTC. The encoded protein is CASSPRPGTLEQYF.

V usage is TRBV19 and J usage is TRBJ2-2, with TRBD1 matching over 8 bases. This CDR3 region has 15 residues. J gave up 2 bases and V 3 bases, and 2 bases lay outside the gene matches. Germline CDR1 is LNHDA and CDR2 is SQIVND (reference sequence). CDR3 nucleotide sequence: TGTGCCAGTAGTATCAGGGGGCTTAACACCGGGGAGCTGTTTTTT. Protein sequence: CASSIRGLNTGELFF.

The V and J genes are TRBV6-6 and TRBJ2-7; possible D gene TRBD1, 5 bases. Germline loops: CDR1 MNHNY, CDR2 SVGAGI (reference sequence). The CDR3 loop spans 13 amino acids. The V end lost 5 bases, the J end lost 5 bases, and 13 bases lay between the germline ends. The DNA for the CDR3 is TGTGCCAGCAGTCTCCGACAAGGGGACGAGCAGTACTTC. Protein sequence: CASSLRQGDEQYF.

The rearrangement links TRBV11-1 to TRBJ1-1; 8 bases are shared with TRBD1. The J segment lost 2 bases and the V segment lost 4 bases, leaving 3 bases of the junction unmatched. There are 14 residues in the CDR3. The germline gives CDR1 SGHAT, CDR2 FQDESV (reference sequence). The CDR3 DNA is TGTGCCAGCAGCTCGGACAGGGTAAACACTGAAGCTTTCTTT. This sequence encodes CASSSDRVNTEAFF.

V gene TRBV2 combines with J gene TRBJ1-3; unclear D gene. Trimming cost V 4 bases and J 4 bases, with 11 bases left between them. The CDR3 extends over 14 amino acids. Per germline, CDR1 SNHLY and CDR2 FYNNEI. The CDR3 DNA reads TGTGCCAGCAGTGCCGACTCTTGGGGAAACACCATATATTTT. Amino acids: CASSADSWGNTIYF. Variable domain in full (rest from reference TRBV2 and TRBJ1-3): EPEVTQTPSHQVTQMGQEVILRCVPISNHLYFYWYRQILGQKVEFLVSFYNNEISEKSEIFDDQFSVERPDGSNFTLKIRSTKLEDSAMYFCASSADSWGNTIYFGEGSWLTVV.

This chain links TRBV28 with TRBJ1-2; D is perhaps TRBD1 (5 bases). V lost 2 bases to trimming and J lost 4 bases, with 8 bases between them. The CDR3 sequence is 13 residues long. The germline V gene has CDR1 MDHEN and CDR2 SYDVKM. The CDR3 DNA follows: TGTGCCAGCAGTTTACAGGGTGCCTATGGCTACACCTTC. Translation: CASSLQGAYGYTF.